The 14 T cell receptor beta chains reported below all come from one sample, sequenced in a study of identical twins (dated by TCRdb to 2016 to 2017). The method behind the library was 5' RACE. Sequencing used an Illumina HiSeq 2000. TCRdb took the public reads, trimmed them with fastp at Q25, ran MiXCR for clone calling and kept in-frame beta chains. CDR3 protein duplicates are merged, each entry listing the most common genes and DNA. Here the sample has around 290,000 distinct CDR3 sequences; 8.5% to 9.5% occur a single time. The ten largest clones capture under 7.5% of the sample. The same data also went into a second study, on yellow fever vaccine responses in identical twins.

Input material: CD8+ T cells sorted from blood. The receptors shown here come from a woman between 18 and 30 years old in good health.

This clonotype has more than one count but fewer than ten. The J gene is TRBJ2-5, the V gene TRBV28; unclear D gene. V lost 3 bases, J lost 2 bases, and 7 bases lay in between. Germline CDR1 is MDHEN and CDR2 is SYDVKM. The CDR3 covers 13 residues. The CDR3, as DNA: TGTGCCAGCAGTTTTCGGCAGCAAGAGACCCAGTACTTC. It translates to CASSFRQQETQYF.

In this sample, this clonotype turned up a few times. The V gene is TRBV7-3, the J gene TRBJ2-1; D call uncertain. Per germline, CDR1 SGHTA and CDR2 FQGTGA. CDR3 size: 15 residues. Trimming took off 2 bases at V and 3 bases at J, with 11 bases between the two ends. CDR3 sequence reads: CASSLQSRSYNEQFF. CDR3 DNA: TGTGCCAGCAGCTTACAGTCCAGAAGCTACAATGAGCAGTTCTTC.

This clonotype was seen a handful of times. The rearrangement links TRBV7-9 to TRBJ2-3, with 7 bases matching TRBD2. The V gene end was trimmed by 4 bases and the J gene end by 1 base; junction bases not matched to a gene: 8. Looked up from germline, CDR1 is SEHNR and CDR2 is FQNEAQ (reference sequence). This CDR3 is built from 16 residues. Here the CDR3 reads CASSSVHLAGTDTQYF. The CDR3 nucleotides are TGTGCCAGCAGCTCCGTACACCTAGCGGGCACAGATACGCAGTATTTT.

This clonotype was detected many times. The rearrangement uses TRBV3-1 and TRBJ2-2; TRBD2 might be the D (6 bases). CDR3 length: 15 amino acids. V lost 0 bases and J lost 4, with 9 bases in between. Germline CDR1 is LGHDT and CDR2 is YNNKEL (reference sequence). Written as DNA, the CDR3 is TGTGCCAGCAGCCAAGAGGGGGGACTCACCGGGGAGCTGTTTTTT. This gives the protein CASSQEGGLTGELFF.

This clonotype was observed a single time. This rearrangement joins TRBV12-3 or TRBV12-4 to TRBJ1-2; D remains unclear. The CDR3 has 13 amino acids. CDR3 sequence (DNA): TGTGTACTTCTGGGGTCGCTTAACTATGGCTACACCTTC. Residues: CVLLGSLNYGYTF.

The CDR3 sequence: CSVEEGQGPYEQYF. The CDR3 DNA reads TGCAGCGTTGAAGAAGGGCAGGGCCCCTACGAGCAGTACTTC. The rearrangement links TRBV29-1 to TRBJ2-7; the D gene is possibly TRBD1 (5 bases). The V gene's germline CDR1 is SQVTM and CDR2 ANQGSEA. The CDR3 runs 14 residues. The V end was cut by 0 bases, the J end by 2 bases, with 11 bases between.

This clonotype has just a few counts. The V gene is TRBV7-9, the J gene TRBJ2-7, with TRBD1 matching over 7 bases. Germline V gives CDR1 SEHNR, CDR2 FQNEAQ (reference sequence). V shed 5 bases, J shed 4 bases, and the junction held 11 bases outside the gene matches. The CDR3 sequence is 15 residues long. CDR3 in DNA: TGTGCCAGCAGCACCGGACAGGCGGAAGTTTACGAGCAGTACTTC. Translated, it gives CASSTGQAEVYEQYF.

This clonotype was picked up a small number of times. The chain employs TRBV6-2 or TRBV6-3 and TRBJ2-1, with D unresolved. Per germline, CDR1 MNHEY and CDR2 SVGEGT. V lost 2 bases and J 0 bases, leaving 17 bases between the germline ends. This CDR3 comprises 18 residues. The CDR3 protein is CASSYHRGTESSYNEQFF. For the CDR3, the DNA is TGTGCCAGCAGTTACCATCGTGGAACAGAGAGCTCCTACAATGAGCAGTTCTTC.

J is TRBJ2-1 and V is TRBV7-3; TRBD2 aligns across 8 bases. The length of the CDR3 is 16 residues. Germline-derived CDR1 and CDR2 are SGHTA and FQGTGA. V lost 4 bases, J lost 4 bases, and 9 bases stayed unmatched. The CDR3: CASSSSGGATYNEQFF. The CDR3 DNA is TGTGCCAGCAGCTCATCCGGGGGGGCGACTTACAATGAGCAGTTCTTC.

This clonotype was counted a few times. V is TRBV4-2 and J is TRBJ2-2; 12 nucleotides line up with TRBD2. This CDR3 contains 19 residues. Germline lookup yields CDR1 LGHNA and CDR2 YNFKEQ. The ends lost 5 bases at V and 2 bases at J; junction bases unmatched: 12. The CDR3 coding sequence is TGTGCCAGCAGCGGTTTCCTAGCGGGGGGGCCGGGTAACACCGGGGAGCTGTTTTTT. As protein: CASSGFLAGGPGNTGELFF.

This chain connects TRBV5-1 to TRBJ2-7; 14 bases map to TRBD2. CDR3 length equals 17 residues. Germline loops: CDR1 SGHRS, CDR2 YFSETQ. V was pared by 0 bases and J by 7 bases, with 9 bases of the junction left unmatched. The DNA for the CDR3 is TGCGCCAGCAGCTTGGCCTCGGGACTAGCGGGAGTTGAAGAGCAGTACTTC. It codes for CASSLASGLAGVEEQYF.

The rearrangement links TRBV20-1 to TRBJ2-5; weak D call: TRBD2 (6 bases). V lost 0 bases to trimming and J lost 1 base, with 12 bases between them. This CDR3 is 15 amino acids long. Germline CDR1 and CDR2: DFQATT and SNEGSKA (reference sequence). The CDR3 nucleotides read TGCAGTGCTAGAGATCTCAGGGACTCCCAAGAGACCCAGTACTTC. Translation: CSARDLRDSQETQYF.

Of note for this clonotype: An end of the junction does not agree with germline; a read error may underlie this. V usage is TRBV20-1 and J usage is TRBJ2-5; maybe TRBD2 (7 bases). Per germline, CDR1 DFQATT and CDR2 SNEGSKA (reference sequence). CDR3 length: 16 residues. The CDR3 DNA follows: TGCTGTGCTAGGCCGTTCCATCGGGGAGGGGGAGAGACCCAGTACTTC. Amino acid sequence: CCARPFHRGGGETQYF.

This clonotype was observed many times. The chain recombines TRBV6-5 with TRBJ2-7; D is tentatively TRBD1 or TRBD2 (5 bases each). Germline loops: CDR1 MNHEY, CDR2 SVGAGI. The germline V and J ends were trimmed by 2 bases and 3 bases, with 17 bases remaining between them. This CDR3 has 16 residues. DNA of the CDR3: TGTGCCAGCAGTTACGCACCGGACATACGGGACTACGAGCAGTACTTC. Translation gives CASSYAPDIRDYEQYF.